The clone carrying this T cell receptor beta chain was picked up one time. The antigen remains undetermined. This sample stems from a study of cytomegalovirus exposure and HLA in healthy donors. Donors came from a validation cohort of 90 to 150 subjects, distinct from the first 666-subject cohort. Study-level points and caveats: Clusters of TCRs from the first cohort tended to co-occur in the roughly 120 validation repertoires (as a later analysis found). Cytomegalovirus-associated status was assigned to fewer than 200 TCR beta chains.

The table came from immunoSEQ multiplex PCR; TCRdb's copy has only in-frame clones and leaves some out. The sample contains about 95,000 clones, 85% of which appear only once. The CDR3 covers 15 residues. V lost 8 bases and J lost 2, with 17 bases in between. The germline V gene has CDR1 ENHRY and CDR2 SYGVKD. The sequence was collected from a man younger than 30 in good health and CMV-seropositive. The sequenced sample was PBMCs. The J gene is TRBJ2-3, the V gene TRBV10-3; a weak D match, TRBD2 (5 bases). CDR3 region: CAISWASSFTDTQYF. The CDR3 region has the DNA TGTGCCATCTCATGGGCTAGCAGTTTCACAGATACGCAGTATTTT.